One sample yielded the 5 T cell receptor beta chains listed below, sequenced in a study of T cell changes during pregnancy in multiple sclerosis. Method: immunoSEQ multiplex PCR; TCRdb's copy keeps in-frame clones and lacks some. Among over 35,000 clones listed, 92% were seen once. This material consisted of CD8+ T cells from peripheral blood mononuclear cells, taken in the first trimester of pregnancy. These receptors came from a female donor with multiple sclerosis, enrolled in a pregnancy study.

The chain recombines TRBV2 with TRBJ2-5; 7 bases match TRBD2. V lost 6 bases to trimming and J lost 2 bases; unmatched junction nucleotides: 0. The CDR3 length is 12 residues. In germline, CDR1 is SNHLY, CDR2 FYNNEI. The CDR3 loop is CASSGGQETQYF. In nucleotides, the CDR3 is TGTGCCAGCAGCGGGGGGCAAGAGACCCAGTACTTC.

The rearrangement links TRBV9 to TRBJ1-1; D perhaps matches TRBD1 (6 bases). This CDR3 region has 13 residues. V lost 4 bases, J lost 4 bases, and 11 bases lay in between. Germline CDR1 SGDLS, CDR2 YYNGEE. The CDR3 loop reads CASSPKQGTEAFF. CDR3 coding DNA: TGTGCCAGCAGCCCGAAACAGGGCACTGAAGCTTTCTTT.

The V call is TRBV9, the J call TRBJ1-2, with D possibly TRBD1 on 5 matching bases. Germline V CDR1 and CDR2: SGDLS, YYNGEE. The V end lost 3 bases, the J end lost 7 bases, and 13 bases lay between the germline ends. This CDR3 spans 13 amino acids. The CDR3 sequence: CASSGQGVGGYTF. CDR3 DNA: TGTGCCAGCAGCGGCCAGGGTGTAGGTGGCTACACCTTC.

This clone was detected once. CDR3 sequence reads: CSVEDGREGVADGYTF. CDR3 DNA: TGCAGCGTTGAAGATGGCAGGGAGGGAGTGGCAGATGGCTACACCTTC. The chain recombines TRBV29-1 with TRBJ1-2, with a possible D match to TRBD1 (5 bases). This CDR3 has 16 residues. V lost 0 bases to trimming and J lost 6 bases, with 20 bases between them. CDR1 and CDR2 from the germline V gene are SQVTM and ANQGSEA.

Written as DNA, the CDR3 is TGTGCCAGCAGTGAAGGGACAGGTGGCACCGGGGAGCTGTTTTTT. Encoded protein: CASSEGTGGTGELFF. The rearrangement uses TRBV6-4 and TRBJ2-2; the match to TRBD1 covers 8 bases. Germline CDR1 reads MRHNA; CDR2 reads SNTAGT. There are 15 residues in the CDR3. V shed 3 bases, J shed 4 bases, and the junction held 4 bases outside the gene matches.